The entry below describes one T cell receptor beta chain. Its target is unknown. The germline V gene has CDR1 MNHEY and CDR2 SVGAGI. Trimming shortened V by 5 bases and J by 6 bases, and 20 bases separated the two germline ends. The CDR3 is 15 residues long. These data belong to a study of cytomegalovirus exposure and HLA in healthy donors. Vbeta (60) and Jbeta (13) primers were used in the PCR. Data came from immunoSEQ multiplex PCR; TCRdb stores just in-frame clones and leaves some out. Of more than 150,000 clones listed, roughly 74% are singletons. Study-wide findings and caveats: A later analysis showed TCR association rates differing by HLA locus, peaking at DRB1 and lowest at HLA-C. Data from an earlier analysis indicated that most TCR beta V segments were productive either about 90% or about 30% of the time. Most subjects' HLA-A and HLA-B alleles were reportedly predicted from TCR beta sequences. The listing of approximately 160 TCR beta chains classed them as cytomegalovirus-associated.

The sequenced sample was PBMCs. The chain couples TRBV6-5 to TRBJ2-7; possibly TRBD1 for D (5 bases). The clonotype was recovered from a woman between 40 and 50 years old in good health and CMV-seropositive. CDR3 DNA: TGTGCCAGCAGTCCCCAGGGTATTCCAGGGCCCGAGCAGTACTTC. Its translation is CASSPQGIPGPEQYF.